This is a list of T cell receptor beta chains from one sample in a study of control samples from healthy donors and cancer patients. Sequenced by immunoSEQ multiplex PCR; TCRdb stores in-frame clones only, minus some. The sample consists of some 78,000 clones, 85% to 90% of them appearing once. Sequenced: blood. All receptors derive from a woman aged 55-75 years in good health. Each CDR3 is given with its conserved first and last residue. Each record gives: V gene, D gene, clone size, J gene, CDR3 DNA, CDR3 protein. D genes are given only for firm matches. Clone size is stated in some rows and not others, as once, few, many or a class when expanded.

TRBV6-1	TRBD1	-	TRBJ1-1	TGTGCCAGCAGTGCGACCCCGGGACAGGGATCCACTGAAGCTTTCTTT	CASSATPGQGSTEAFF
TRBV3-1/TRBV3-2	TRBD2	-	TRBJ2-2	TGTGCCAGCACGGGGACTAGCGAAGGCGGGGAGCTGTTTTTT	CASTGTSEGGELFF
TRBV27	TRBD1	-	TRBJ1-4	TGTGCCAGCAGCCGGCAAGGGACAGTCGAAAAACTGTTTTTT	CASSRQGTVEKLFF
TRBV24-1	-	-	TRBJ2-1	TGTGCCACCAGTGATCCGAGGGCCCTAGGGGGGAGCTCCTACAATGAGCAGTTCTTC	CATSDPRALGGSSYNEQFF
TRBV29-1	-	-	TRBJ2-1	TGCAGCGGACTAGTCAATGAGCAGTTCTTC	CSGLVNEQFF
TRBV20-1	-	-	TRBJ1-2	TGCAGTGCCCGGCCAATGGGTGGCTACACCTTC	CSARPMGGYTF
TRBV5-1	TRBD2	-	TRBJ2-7	TGCGCCAGCAGCTTAAGGGAACTAGCGGGAATCAACGAGCAGTACTTC	CASSLRELAGINEQYF
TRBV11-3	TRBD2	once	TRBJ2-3	TGTGCCAGCAGCTCTGTGTGGGTGGCTAGCGGGGCCCAGAGCACAGATACGCAGTATTTT	CASSSVWVASGAQSTDTQYF
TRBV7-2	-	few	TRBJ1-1	TGTGCCAGCAGCTTATTTACGGAGACCACTGAAGCTTTCTTT	CASSLFTETTEAFF
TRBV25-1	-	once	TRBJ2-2	TGTGCCAGCGAAACAGGGAAGAACACCGGGGAGCTGTTTTTT	CASETGKNTGELFF
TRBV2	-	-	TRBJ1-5	TGTGCCAGCAGTGACTCGGGAAGCGCATATCAGCCCCAGCATTTT	CASSDSGSAYQPQHF
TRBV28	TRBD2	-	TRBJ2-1	TGTGCCAGCATCCCCCCGGATTCTAGCGGGAGTAGTTCCTACAATGAGCAGTTCTTC	CASIPPDSSGSSSYNEQFF
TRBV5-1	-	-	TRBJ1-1	TGCGCCAGCAGCTTGGCCTTGGGGGCCGGATACACTGAAGCTTTCTTT	CASSLALGAGYTEAFF
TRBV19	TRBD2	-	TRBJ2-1	TGTGCCAGTAGTAGGACTAGTCGCTCCTACAATGAGCAGTTCTTC	CASSRTSRSYNEQFF
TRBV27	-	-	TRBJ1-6	TGTGCCAGCAGTTTCTCTTCTAATTCACCCCTCCACTTT	CASSFSSNSPLHF
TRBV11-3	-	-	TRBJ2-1	TGTGCCAGCAGCCCTCGATTCTACAATGAGCAGTTCTTC	CASSPRFYNEQFF
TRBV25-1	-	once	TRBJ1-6	TGTGCCAGCAGTGTAGGGCGGAATTCACCCCTCCACTTT	CASSVGRNSPLHF
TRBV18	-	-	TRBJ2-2	TGTGCCAGCTCACCGGACATTCTTCGGAACACCGGGGAGCTGTTTTTT	CASSPDILRNTGELFF
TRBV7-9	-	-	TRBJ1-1	TGTGCCAGCAGCTTACAGGGAGCGAACACTGAAGCTTTCTTT	CASSLQGANTEAFF
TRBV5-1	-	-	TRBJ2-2	TGCGCCAGCAGCTTAGACACCGGGGAGCTGTTTTTT	CASSLDTGELFF
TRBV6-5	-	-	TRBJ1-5	TGTGCCAGCGCTTTCAGCCAGGCCCAGCATTTT	CASAFSQAQHF
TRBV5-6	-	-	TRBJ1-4	TGTGCCAACCTTCCTGTAACCCCGGGTGAAAAACTGTTTTTT	CANLPVTPGEKLFF
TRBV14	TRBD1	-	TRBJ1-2	TGTGCCAGCAGCCACGGGACAGGGGATAGAGGCTACACCTTC	CASSHGTGDRGYTF
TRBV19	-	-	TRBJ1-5	TGTGCCACCGGACGGATTAGCAATCAGCCCCAGCATTTT	CATGRISNQPQHF
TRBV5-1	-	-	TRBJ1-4	TGCGCCAGCAGCTTCGGGCAGGGTTTAGAGAAACTGTTTTTT	CASSFGQGLEKLFF
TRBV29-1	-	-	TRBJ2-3	TGCAGCTCCGGACGGGCGGATACGCAGTATTTT	CSSGRADTQYF
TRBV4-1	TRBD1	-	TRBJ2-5	TGCGCCAGCAGCTTGACAGGGTTGGGGCCGATAGAGACCCAGTACTTC	CASSLTGLGPIETQYF
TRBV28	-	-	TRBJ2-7	TGTGCCAGCAGTTTACGGTCAGAGATCTACGAGCAGTACTTC	CASSLRSEIYEQYF
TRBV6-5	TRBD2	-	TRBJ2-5	TGTGCCAGCAGTTACTCGGGGGGAGGGAGAGAGACCCAGTACTTC	CASSYSGGGRETQYF
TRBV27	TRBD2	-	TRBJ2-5	TGTGCCAGCAGTCGGGGACTAGCGGGGACGGTGACCCAGTACTTC	CASSRGLAGTVTQYF
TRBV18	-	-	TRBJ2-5	TGTGCCAGCTCACCCCCAGCGGAGACCCAGTACTTC	CASSPPAETQYF
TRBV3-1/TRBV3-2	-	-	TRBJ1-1	TGTGCCAGCTCCCCGGGGGCGATAGGAAAAGCTTTCTTT	CASSPGAIGKAFF
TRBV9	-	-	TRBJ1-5	TGTGCCAGCGGTCCTACCCATCAGCCCCAGCATTTT	CASGPTHQPQHF
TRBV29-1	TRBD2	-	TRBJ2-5	TGCAGCGTTGATTCCGGGGGGGCCTCGAAGACCCAGTACTTC	CSVDSGGASKTQYF
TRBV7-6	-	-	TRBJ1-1	TGTGCCAGCAGCTTAGCAAAGGGACAAGCCGAAGCTTTCTTT	CASSLAKGQAEAFF
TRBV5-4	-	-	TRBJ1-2	TGTGCCAGCAGCTTGGGACGGGACGACTATGGCTACACCTTC	CASSLGRDDYGYTF
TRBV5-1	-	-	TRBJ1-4	TGCGCCAGCAGCCCAGCAGGGAGGGATGAAAAACTGTTTTTT	CASSPAGRDEKLFF
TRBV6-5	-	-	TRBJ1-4	TGTGCCAGCACCTTCTCGGGGGCTGGTAATGAAAAACTGTTTTTT	CASTFSGAGNEKLFF